Below, 20 T cell receptor beta chains from the same sample are listed, as sequenced in a study of shared clonotypes between healthy human individuals. Assay: immunoSEQ multiplex PCR; the TCRdb copy retains only in-frame clones and omits some. The sample records approximately 810,000 clones, roughly 92% being singletons. CD45RO-negative cells were positively selected for CCR7, leaving out terminally differentiated effector memory CD45RA+ cells. Sequencing was done on a sample of naive CD8+ T cells sorted from blood. All receptors derive from a man aged 25-45 years in good health.

The J gene is TRBJ2-3, the V gene TRBV19, with D possibly called TRBD1 or TRBD2 (5 bases each). The CDR3 is 15 amino acids. Germline CDR1 LNHDA, CDR2 SQIVND (reference sequence). With 3 bases removed from V and 0 bases from J, the gap between germline ends came to 10 bases. CDR3 nucleotides: TGTGCCAGTAGTATTTTGTGGGGGAGCACAGATACGCAGTATTTT. It encodes CASSILWGSTDTQYF.

This sequence joins TRBV19 and TRBJ2-7, with D unresolved. This CDR3 contains 12 residues. V was trimmed by 10 bases and J by 2 bases, leaving 12 bases between them. Germline CDR1 and CDR2: LNHDA and SQIVND (reference sequence). The CDR3 region has the DNA TGTGCCACAAGCTCAACTCCCTACGAGCAGTACTTC. Its translation: CATSSTPYEQYF.

The count of this clone is one. J is TRBJ2-1 and V is TRBV9; 7 bases are a match to TRBD1. With 3 bases clipped from V and 0 bases from J, the junction kept 3 bases outside the gene matches. The CDR3 is 15 amino acids. CDR1 is SGDLS and CDR2 is YYNGEE in the germline V gene. CDR3 DNA: TGTGCCAGCAGCGAAAAGGGGGCCTCCTACAATGAGCAGTTCTTC. It encodes CASSEKGASYNEQFF.

This clone was detected only once. The chain combines TRBV4-1 with TRBJ1-5, with D perhaps TRBD1 (6 bases). Per germline, CDR1 MGHRA and CDR2 YSYEKL. This CDR3 is built from 20 residues. The V gene lost 0 bases and the J gene lost 0 bases, with 21 bases spanning the gap. As DNA, the CDR3 is TGCGCCAGCAGCCAAGAGTTACGGGACACATTAGAGAATAGCAATCAGCCCCAGCATTTT. Translated: CASSQELRDTLENSNQPQHF.

The sample holds a few counts of this clone. This chain joins TRBV2 and TRBJ1-5; D call uncertain. There are 13 residues in the CDR3. CDR1 SNHLY and CDR2 FYNNEI come from the germline V gene. V gave up 9 bases and J gave up 3 bases, with 12 bases separating them. The CDR3 nucleotides read TGTGCCAGTCAATCGTCGCACAATCAGCCCCAGCATTTT. It yields the protein CASQSSHNQPQHF. The full variable domain, rest sourced from reference TRBV2 and TRBJ1-5, is EPEVTQTPSHQVTQMGQEVILRCVPISNHLYFYWYRQILGQKVEFLVSFYNNEISEKSEIFDDQFSVERPDGSNFTLKIRSTKLEDSAMYFCASQSSHNQPQHFGDGTRLSIL.

The V and J genes are TRBV7-9 and TRBJ2-7; TRBD2 matches at 13 bases. CDR1 is SEHNR and CDR2 is FQNEAQ in the germline V gene (reference sequence). This CDR3 is built from 16 residues. J was trimmed by 4 bases and V by 7 bases; bases with no gene match: 10. The CDR3 sequence is CASTGLAGEVWYEQYF. In nucleotides, the CDR3 is TGTGCCAGCACCGGACTAGCGGGAGAAGTGTGGTACGAGCAGTACTTC.

CDR3 DNA: TGTGCTAGTGGTTTGCAGAACACTGAAGCTTTCTTT. Protein: CASGLQNTEAFF. The chain combines TRBV12-5 with TRBJ1-1; no clear D gene. The CDR3 loop spans 12 amino acids. Germline lookup yields CDR1 LGHNT and CDR2 FRNRAP. Deletions cut 2 bases from V and 1 base from J, with 2 bases between.

V is TRBV19 and J is TRBJ2-2; D is possibly TRBD1 (5 bases). The germline CDR1 and CDR2 sequences are LNHDA and SQIVND (reference sequence). Trimming shortened V by 1 base and J by 3 bases, and 6 bases separated the two germline ends. The CDR3 runs to 14 residues. This chain's CDR3 is CASSIGQYTGELFF. The DNA of the CDR3 is TGTGCCAGTAGTATAGGACAGTACACCGGGGAGCTGTTTTTT.

In DNA, the CDR3 is TGTGCCAGCAGTTACTCGGGTCGGGAGTTCAGCAATGAGCAGTTCTTC. It translates to CASSYSGREFSNEQFF. The chain is built from TRBV6-6 and TRBJ2-1; D possibly corresponds to TRBD2 (6 bases). This CDR3 region has 16 residues. Germline loops: CDR1 MNHNY, CDR2 SVGAGI (reference sequence). The germline V and J ends were trimmed by 0 bases and 6 bases, with 15 bases remaining between them.

V is TRBV27 and J is TRBJ2-1, with D possibly called TRBD1 or TRBD2 (5 bases each). V shed 8 bases and J shed 10 bases, with 15 bases lying between them. The CDR3 extends over 12 amino acids. Looked up from germline, CDR1 is MNHEY and CDR2 is SMNVEV (reference sequence). Here the CDR3 reads CASRRGPREQFF. In DNA form, the CDR3 reads TGTGCCAGCCGAAGGGGACCGCGCGAGCAGTTCTTC.

The V and J genes are TRBV28 and TRBJ2-7; D is possibly TRBD1 (6 bases). The germline V gene has CDR1 MDHEN and CDR2 SYDVKM. The CDR3 has 14 amino acids. The ends were cut back, 3 bases at V and 5 bases at J, with 14 bases in the middle. CDR3 bases: TGTGCCAGCAGTTTTTTAGGCAGGGGCAACGAGCAGTACTTC. Protein sequence: CASSFLGRGNEQYF.

The chain is built from TRBV2 and TRBJ1-1; no clear D. The CDR3 is made up of 14 amino acids. Looked up from germline, CDR1 is SNHLY and CDR2 is FYNNEI. With 1 base removed from V and 2 bases from J, the gap between germline ends came to 8 bases. This CDR3 is CASSEDSLNTEAFF. The DNA of the CDR3 is TGTGCCAGCAGTGAAGACAGCCTAAACACTGAAGCTTTCTTT.

The V gene is TRBV5-6, the J gene TRBJ2-7, with 7 positions matching TRBD1. J lost 5 bases, V lost 4 bases, and 6 bases had no gene match. This CDR3 spans 13 amino acids. Germline assignment: CDR1 SGHDT and CDR2 YYEEEE. In nucleotides, the CDR3 is TGTGCCAGCAGCCCGGCCGACAGGGACGAGCAGTACTTC. Protein product: CASSPADRDEQYF.

CDR3 protein: CASSPFAGSYNEQFF. The CDR3 nucleotides are TGTGCCAGCAGTCCGTTTGCGGGCTCCTACAATGAGCAGTTCTTC. V is TRBV27 and J is TRBJ2-1; D might be TRBD2 (5 bases). Trimming removed 5 bases at V and 0 bases at J, with 11 bases between. Germline-derived CDR1 and CDR2 are MNHEY and SMNVEV (reference sequence). The CDR3 contains 15 residues.

J is TRBJ2-1 and V is TRBV5-1, with D hard to call. In germline, CDR1 is SGHRS, CDR2 YFSETQ. Trimming took off 1 base at V and 0 bases at J, with 11 bases between the two ends. CDR3 length: 16 residues. The chain's CDR3 is CASSLLTVGSYNEQFF. The CDR3 bases are TGCGCCAGCAGCTTGTTAACGGTCGGCTCCTACAATGAGCAGTTCTTC.

The rearrangement uses TRBV27 and TRBJ1-2, with 8 nucleotides matching TRBD1. Germline lookup yields CDR1 MNHEY and CDR2 SMNVEV (reference sequence). This CDR3 region has 14 residues. J gave up 1 base and V 6 bases, and 4 bases lay outside the gene matches. CDR3: CASSHRGFNYGYTF. CDR3 coding DNA: TGTGCCAGCAGCCACAGGGGGTTTAACTATGGCTACACCTTC.

The chain joins TRBV30 to TRBJ2-3, with 8 bases that match TRBD1. Trimming removed 4 bases from V and 5 bases from J; junction bases left unmatched: 8. The CDR3 covers 14 residues. CDR1 and CDR2 (germline): GTSNPN, SVGIG (reference sequence). CDR3 amino acids: CAWTRTGSLDTQYF. The CDR3, as DNA: TGTGCCTGGACAAGGACAGGGTCATTAGATACGCAGTATTTT. Using reference TRBV30 and TRBJ2-3 for the parts outside the CDR3, the full variable domain is SQTIHQWPATLVQPVGSPLSLECTVEGTSNPNLYWYRQAAGRGLQLLFYSVGIGQISSEVPQNLSASRPQDRQFILSSKKLLLSDSGFYLCAWTRTGSLDTQYFGPGTRLTVL.

V gene TRBV29-1 combines with J gene TRBJ2-3; the match to TRBD1 covers 7 bases. Germline lookup yields CDR1 SQVTM and CDR2 ANQGSEA. Germline trimming cut 7 bases from V and 3 bases from J; bases unmatched to any gene: 4. The CDR3 loop spans 12 amino acids. The DNA for the CDR3 is TGCAGCGGGGGACAGAGAACAGATACGCAGTATTTT. Encoded protein: CSGGQRTDTQYF.

CDR3 bases: TGCGCCAGCAGCCAAGAGCGTGGTTCGGGAGGGCCGGGTGAGCAGTTCTTC. Translating gives CASSQERGSGGPGEQFF. J is TRBJ2-1 and V is TRBV4-1, with 8 bases lining up with TRBD2. Trimming cost V 0 bases and J 9 bases; bases outside gene matches: 13. This CDR3 is built from 17 residues. The germline V gene has CDR1 MGHRA and CDR2 YSYEKL.

The chain uses TRBV5-6 and TRBJ2-3; no clear D gene. CDR1 and CDR2 from the germline V gene are SGHDT and YYEEEE. There are 12 residues in the CDR3. Trimming left V 0 bases short and J 6 bases short, with 5 bases between. CDR3 coding DNA: TGTGCCAGCAGCTTGGTACCCGATACGCAGTATTTT. Its translation is CASSLVPDTQYF.